This entry is about one TCR beta chain. Its antigen is currently unknown. Profiling relied on immunoSEQ multiplex PCR, and the TCRdb table lists in-frame clones only, not all of them. Among more than 9,500 clones, around 79% were seen once, and the ten largest hold 4% to 4.5%. This entry comes from a study of graft-versus-host responses after intestinal transplantation. Overall study: Recipients obtained multivisceral, liver-intestinal, or isolated intestinal transplants. Recipients were all induced with anti-thymocyte globulin, then given tacrolimus and steroids for two to three years. Overall study findings and caveats: Circulating GvH clones peaking coincided with falling HvG clones soon after transplant. The authors found GvH clones in recipient marrow, some appearing first in ileum or blood.

CDR3 length: 17 amino acids. V shed 4 bases and J shed 5 bases, with 21 bases lying between them. Germline lookup yields CDR1 LGHNA and CDR2 YNFKEQ. Lymphocytes (intraepithelial and lamina propria) were released by processing the graft tissue. The TCR was taken from a human patient who received an intestinal transplant, so some T cells may come from the graft donor. Here the sequenced sample was ileum tissue, taken less than 150 days after intestinal transplantation. The V gene is TRBV4-2, the J gene TRBJ2-1; D possibly corresponds to TRBD1 (5 bases). The CDR3 spells CASSLAVQGWANNEQFF. DNA for the CDR3: TGTGCCAGCAGCCTCGCAGTCCAGGGATGGGCTAACAATGAGCAGTTCTTC.